This T cell receptor (beta chain) comes out of a study of blood T cell repertoires in COVID-19. The wider study: COVID-19 samples collected from the United States, Italy and Spain covered acute and convalescent phases. In each case, the material was cDNA or gDNA derived from T cells, B-cell-depleted T cells, or PBMCs.

Looked up from germline, CDR1 is KGHSH and CDR2 is LQKENI. There are 15 residues in the CDR3. Trimming at V came to 4 bases and at J to 3 bases, leaving 6 bases not matched to a gene. In the authors' methods: Amplified reference gene primers provided the basis for estimating nucleated cell counts. TCRdb keeps only in-frame clones here, not all; method: immunoSEQ multiplex PCR. The D gene and trimming were derived from the DNA, and the V and J assignments and clone size from that table. In the table there are around 130,000 clones, 70% to 90% of which are singletons. The receptor's source is a woman between 50 and 59 years old who had recovered from COVID-19. The chain joins TRBV18 to TRBJ2-1, with TRBD1 identical over 7 bases. Sequencing was done on a sample of peripheral blood. CDR3 sequence reads: CASSRNRGSYNEQFF. CDR3 nucleotides: TGTGCCAGCTCACGAAACAGGGGAAGCTACAATGAGCAGTTCTTC.